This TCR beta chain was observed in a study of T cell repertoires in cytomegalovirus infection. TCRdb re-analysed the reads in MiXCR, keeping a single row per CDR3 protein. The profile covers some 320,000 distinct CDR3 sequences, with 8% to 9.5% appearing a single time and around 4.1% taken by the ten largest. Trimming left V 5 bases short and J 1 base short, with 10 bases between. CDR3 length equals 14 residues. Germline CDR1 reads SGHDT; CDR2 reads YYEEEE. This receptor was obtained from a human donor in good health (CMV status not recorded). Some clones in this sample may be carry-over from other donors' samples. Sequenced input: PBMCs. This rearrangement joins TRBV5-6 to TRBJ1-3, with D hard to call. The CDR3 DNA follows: TGTGCCAGCAGTTACGTCCGGTCTGGAAACACCATATATTTT. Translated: CASSYVRSGNTIYF.